This T cell receptor beta chain was captured in a study of cytomegalovirus exposure and HLA in healthy donors. Study-level results: The availability of immune exposure information extended only to CMV serostatus.

V was clipped by 1 base and J by 5 bases; unmatched bases: 9. This CDR3 has 16 amino acids. Germline assignment: CDR1 LGHNA and CDR2 YSLEER. Both 60 Vbeta primers and 13 Jbeta primers went into the PCR. This table comes from immunoSEQ multiplex PCR, and its TCRdb copy is limited to in-frame clones, with some not included. The table has some 160,000 clones, around three quarters seen once. Turning to this clone: Its target is unknown.

This chain joins TRBV4-3 and TRBJ2-7; 9 bases are shared with TRBD1. Sequenced sample: PBMCs. The TCR originated in a man aged 45-65 years in good health and CMV-seropositive. CDR3 region: CASSQAPTGGRDEQYF. The CDR3 nucleotides are TGCGCCAGCAGCCAAGCCCCGACAGGGGGAAGGGACGAGCAGTACTTC.